Shown below are 9 T cell receptor beta chains from a single sample sequenced in a study of cytomegalovirus exposure and HLA in healthy donors. Both 60 Vbeta primers and 13 Jbeta primers went into the PCR. Clones were read by immunoSEQ multiplex PCR, and TCRdb kept only the in-frame ones, dropping some. The sample features under 65,000 clones, with about 3.6% in its top ten. Material: PBMCs. These receptors all come from a woman aged 18-29 years in good health and CMV-seronegative.

The genes are TRBV13 and TRBJ2-1, with D possibly being TRBD2 (6 bases). Trimming left V 0 bases short and J 4 bases short, with 10 bases between. The CDR3 is made up of 15 amino acids. Germline V CDR1 and CDR2: PRHDT, FYEKMQ (reference sequence). The CDR3 reads CASSLGSGPYNEQFF. In DNA, the CDR3 is TGTGCCAGCAGCTTAGGGAGCGGGCCTTACAATGAGCAGTTCTTC.

The chain couples TRBV6-5 to TRBJ1-2; 8 bases are a match to TRBD1. Germline trimming cut 6 bases from V and 3 bases from J; bases unmatched to any gene: 3. CDR3 length: 13 amino acids. CDR1 is MNHEY, CDR2 SVGAGI, per germline. The CDR3 DNA sequence: TGTGCCAGCAGCAGGGGGCCCTACTATGGCTACACCTTC. Translated, it gives CASSRGPYYGYTF.

The chain joins TRBV19 to TRBJ2-3, with TRBD1 identical over 11 bases. This CDR3 region has 13 residues. J lost 5 bases, V lost 9 bases, and 4 bases had no gene match. In germline, CDR1 is LNHDA, CDR2 SQIVND (reference sequence). This chain's CDR3 is CASRTGGRDTQYF. The CDR3 DNA follows: TGTGCCAGCCGGACAGGGGGCAGAGATACGCAGTATTTT.

The chain uses TRBV11-2 and TRBJ2-7; D might be TRBD2 (6 bases). Trimming took off 0 bases at V and 0 bases at J, with 9 bases between the two ends. Germline CDR1 SGHAT, CDR2 FQNNGV. The length of the CDR3 is 15 residues. The CDR3 here is CASSLDPGSSYEQYF. As DNA, the CDR3 is TGTGCCAGCAGCTTAGATCCCGGGAGCTCCTACGAGCAGTACTTC.

The gene calls are TRBV29-1 and TRBJ2-7; 7 bases are shared with TRBD2. CDR1 and CDR2 from the germline V gene are SQVTM and ANQGSEA. The CDR3 consists of 13 residues. J was trimmed by 3 bases and V by 6 bases; bases with no gene match: 8. CDR3 amino acids: CSVGGGSRYEQYF. For the CDR3, the DNA is TGCAGCGTGGGGGGGGGATCGCGCTACGAGCAGTACTTC.

The chain joins TRBV7-9 to TRBJ2-5; TRBD1 might be the D (5 bases). Germline CDR1 SEHNR, CDR2 FQNEAQ (reference sequence). The CDR3 consists of 15 residues. With 4 bases removed from V and 2 bases from J, the gap between germline ends came to 14 bases. CDR3: CASSSFRVSQETQYF. The CDR3 nucleotides are TGTGCCAGCAGCTCCTTCAGGGTTTCTCAAGAGACCCAGTACTTC.

The V call is TRBV7-8, the J call TRBJ1-2; D gene uncertain. V shed 5 bases and J shed 6 bases, with 10 bases lying between them. Germline lookup yields CDR1 SGHVS and CDR2 FQNEAQ. CDR3 length equals 12 residues. CDR3 residues: CASSLTTDGYTF. The CDR3 DNA sequence: TGTGCCAGCAGCCTAACCACAGATGGCTACACCTTC.

This sequence joins TRBV29-1 and TRBJ2-3, with TRBD2 matching 7 bases. With 1 base clipped from V and 6 bases from J, the junction kept 13 bases outside the gene matches. CDR3 length equals 16 residues. Germline V gene sequence: CDR1 SQVTM, CDR2 ANQGSEA. CDR3 bases: TGCAGCGTTGAAGGGGGGGGACTGCCCAGGGTGGATACGCAGTATTTT. It is translated as CSVEGGGLPRVDTQYF.

The CDR3 DNA follows: TGTGCCAGCACGCCACCGGGGATTAACTACGAGCAGTACTTC. Protein: CASTPPGINYEQYF. The chain links TRBV2 to TRBJ2-7; D might be TRBD2 (5 bases). Trimming shortened V by 7 bases and J by 3 bases, and 16 bases separated the two germline ends. The germline CDR1 and CDR2 sequences are SNHLY and FYNNEI. CDR3 length: 14 amino acids.